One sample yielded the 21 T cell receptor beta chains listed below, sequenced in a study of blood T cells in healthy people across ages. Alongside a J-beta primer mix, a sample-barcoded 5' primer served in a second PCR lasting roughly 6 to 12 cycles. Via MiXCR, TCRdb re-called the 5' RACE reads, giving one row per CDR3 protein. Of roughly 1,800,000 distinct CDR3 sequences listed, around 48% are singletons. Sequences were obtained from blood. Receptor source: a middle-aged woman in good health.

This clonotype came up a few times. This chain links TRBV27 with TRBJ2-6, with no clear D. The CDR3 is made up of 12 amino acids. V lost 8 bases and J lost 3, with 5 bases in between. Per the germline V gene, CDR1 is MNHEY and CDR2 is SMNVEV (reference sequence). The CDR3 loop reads CASGLGANVLTF. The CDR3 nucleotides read TGTGCCAGCGGCCTTGGGGCCAACGTCCTGACTTTC.

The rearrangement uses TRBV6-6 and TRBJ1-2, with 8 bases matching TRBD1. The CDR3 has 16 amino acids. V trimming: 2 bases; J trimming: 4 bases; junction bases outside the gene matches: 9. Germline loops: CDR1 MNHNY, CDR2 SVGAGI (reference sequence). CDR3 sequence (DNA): TGTGCCAGCAGTTACCGAGACGGACAGGGTGGCTATGGCTACACCTTC. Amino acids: CASSYRDGQGGYGYTF.

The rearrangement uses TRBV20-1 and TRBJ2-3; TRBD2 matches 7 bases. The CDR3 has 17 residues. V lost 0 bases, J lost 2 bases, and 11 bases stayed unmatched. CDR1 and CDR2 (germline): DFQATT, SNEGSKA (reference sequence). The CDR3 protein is CSARDGGSGPFTDTQYF. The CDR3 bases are TGCAGTGCTAGAGATGGGGGTAGCGGGCCCTTCACAGATACGCAGTATTTT.

CDR3 protein: CASSQGLAGEMNTDTQYF. Written as DNA, the CDR3 is TGCGCCAGCAGCCAGGGACTAGCGGGGGAGATGAACACAGATACGCAGTATTTT. The chain joins TRBV4-3 to TRBJ2-3, with 14 bases lining up with TRBD2. CDR3 length: 18 residues. From germline, CDR1 is LGHNA and CDR2 YSLEER. V trimming: 3 bases; J trimming: 2 bases; junction bases outside the gene matches: 7.

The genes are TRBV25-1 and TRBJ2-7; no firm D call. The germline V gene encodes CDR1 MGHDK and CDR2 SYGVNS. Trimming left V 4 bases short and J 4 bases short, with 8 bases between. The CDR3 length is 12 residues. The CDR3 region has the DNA TGTGCCAGCAGTGTTTCTTGGTACGAGCAGTACTTC. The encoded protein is CASSVSWYEQYF.

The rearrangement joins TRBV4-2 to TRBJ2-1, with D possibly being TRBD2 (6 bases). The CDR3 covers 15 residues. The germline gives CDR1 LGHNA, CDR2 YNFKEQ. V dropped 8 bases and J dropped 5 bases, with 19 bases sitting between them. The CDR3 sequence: CASGAFGTGDNEQFF. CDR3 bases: TGTGCCAGCGGAGCCTTTGGGACTGGTGACAATGAGCAGTTCTTC.

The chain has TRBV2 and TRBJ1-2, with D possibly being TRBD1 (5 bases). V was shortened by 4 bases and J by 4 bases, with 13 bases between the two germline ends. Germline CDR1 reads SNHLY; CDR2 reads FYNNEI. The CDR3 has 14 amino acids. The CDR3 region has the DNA TGTGCCAGCAGTGGGATGGCTCAGGGCTATGGCTACACCTTC. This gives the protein CASSGMAQGYGYTF.

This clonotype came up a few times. For the CDR3, the DNA is TGTGCCAGCCGGGCGACAGGGATTGGCGGCTACACCTTC. Translated, it gives CASRATGIGGYTF. The gene calls are TRBV7-6 and TRBJ1-2; 7 bases align to TRBD1. The length of the CDR3 is 13 residues. The junction had 11 bases not matched to a gene; V was cut back by 8 bases and J by 8 bases. The V gene's germline CDR1 is SGHVS and CDR2 FNYEAQ.

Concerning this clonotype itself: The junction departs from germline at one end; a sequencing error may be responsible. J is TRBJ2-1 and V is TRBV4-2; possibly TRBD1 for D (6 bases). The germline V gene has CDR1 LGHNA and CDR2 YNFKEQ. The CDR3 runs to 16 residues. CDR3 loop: CTSSQDRQAAYNEQFF. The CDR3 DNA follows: TGTACCAGCAGCCAAGATAGACAGGCCGCATACAATGAGCAGTTCTTC.

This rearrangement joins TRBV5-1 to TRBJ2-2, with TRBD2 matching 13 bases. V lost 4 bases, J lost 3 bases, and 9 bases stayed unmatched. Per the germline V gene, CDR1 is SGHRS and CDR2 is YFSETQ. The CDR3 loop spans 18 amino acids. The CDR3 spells CASSKLGTSGAHTGELFF. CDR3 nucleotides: TGCGCCAGCAGCAAACTAGGGACTAGCGGGGCCCACACCGGGGAGCTGTTTTTT.

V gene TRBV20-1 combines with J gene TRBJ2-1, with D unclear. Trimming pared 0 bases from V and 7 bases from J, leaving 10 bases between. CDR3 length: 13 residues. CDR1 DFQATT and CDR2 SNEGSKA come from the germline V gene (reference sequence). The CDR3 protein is CSARDHGRNEQFF. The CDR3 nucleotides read TGCAGTGCTAGAGATCACGGGCGTAATGAGCAGTTCTTC.

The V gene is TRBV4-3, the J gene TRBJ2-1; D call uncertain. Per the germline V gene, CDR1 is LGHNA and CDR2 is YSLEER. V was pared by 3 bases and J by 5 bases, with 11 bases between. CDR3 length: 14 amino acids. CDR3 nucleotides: TGCGCCAGCAGCCACTATTTCCCCAACAATGAGCAGTTCTTC. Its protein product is CASSHYFPNNEQFF.

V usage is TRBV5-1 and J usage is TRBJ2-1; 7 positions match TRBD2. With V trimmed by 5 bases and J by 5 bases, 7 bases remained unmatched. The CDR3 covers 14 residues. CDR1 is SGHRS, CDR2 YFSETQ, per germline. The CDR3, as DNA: TGCGCCAGCAGGCCCGTCCGGGGGGACAATGAGCAGTTCTTC. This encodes CASRPVRGDNEQFF.

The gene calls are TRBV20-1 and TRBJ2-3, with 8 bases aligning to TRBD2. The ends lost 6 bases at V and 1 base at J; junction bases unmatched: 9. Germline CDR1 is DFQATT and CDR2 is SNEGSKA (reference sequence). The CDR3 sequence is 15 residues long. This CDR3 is CSALEAGGGTDTQYF. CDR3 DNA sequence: TGCAGTGCACTAGAGGCGGGGGGTGGCACAGATACGCAGTATTTT.

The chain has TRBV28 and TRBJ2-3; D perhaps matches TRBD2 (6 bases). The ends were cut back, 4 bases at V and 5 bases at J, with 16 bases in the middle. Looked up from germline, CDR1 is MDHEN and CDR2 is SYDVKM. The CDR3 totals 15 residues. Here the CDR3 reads CASSSSGGVGDTQYF. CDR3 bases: TGTGCCAGCAGTTCCTCTGGCGGGGTAGGAGATACGCAGTATTTT.

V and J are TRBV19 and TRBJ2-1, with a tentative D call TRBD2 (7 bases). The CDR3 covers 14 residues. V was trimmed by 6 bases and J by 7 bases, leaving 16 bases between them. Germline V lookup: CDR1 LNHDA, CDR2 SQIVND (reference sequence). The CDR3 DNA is TGTGCCAGTAGCGTGTGGGGGAGGGGGAATGAGCAGTTCTTC. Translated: CASSVWGRGNEQFF.

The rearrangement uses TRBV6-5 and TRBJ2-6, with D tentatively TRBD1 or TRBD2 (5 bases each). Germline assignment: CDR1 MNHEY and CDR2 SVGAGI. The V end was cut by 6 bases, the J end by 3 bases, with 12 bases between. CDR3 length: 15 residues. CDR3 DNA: TGTGCCAGCAGCGAGGGACCGGGTGGGGCCAACGTCCTGACTTTC. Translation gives CASSEGPGGANVLTF.

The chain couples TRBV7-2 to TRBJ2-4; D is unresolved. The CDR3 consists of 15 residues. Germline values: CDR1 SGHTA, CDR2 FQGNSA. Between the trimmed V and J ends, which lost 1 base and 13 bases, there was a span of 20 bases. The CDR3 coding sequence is TGTGCCAGCAGCTTAGGTGTGGGCCACTCCTACGGGCAGTACTTC. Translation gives CASSLGVGHSYGQYF.

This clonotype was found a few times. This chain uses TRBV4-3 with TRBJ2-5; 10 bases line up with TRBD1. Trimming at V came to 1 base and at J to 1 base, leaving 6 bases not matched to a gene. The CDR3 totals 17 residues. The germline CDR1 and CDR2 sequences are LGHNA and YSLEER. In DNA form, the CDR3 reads TGCGCCAGCAGCCAAGGGTCCGGACAGGGGGGCCAAGAGACCCAGTACTTC. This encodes CASSQGSGQGGQETQYF.

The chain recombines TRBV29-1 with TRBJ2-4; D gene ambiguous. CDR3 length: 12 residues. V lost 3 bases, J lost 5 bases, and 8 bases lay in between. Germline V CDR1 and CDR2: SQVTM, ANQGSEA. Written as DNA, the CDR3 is TGCAGCGTTGATTCCGACGAAAACATTCAGTACTTC. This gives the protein CSVDSDENIQYF.

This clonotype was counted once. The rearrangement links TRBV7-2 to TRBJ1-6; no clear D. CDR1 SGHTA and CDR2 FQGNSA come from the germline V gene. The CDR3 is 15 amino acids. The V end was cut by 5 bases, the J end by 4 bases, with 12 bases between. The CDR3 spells CASSPTVGYNSPLHF. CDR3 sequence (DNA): TGTGCCAGCAGCCCCACGGTCGGGTATAATTCACCCCTCCACTTT.